A single TCR beta chain is shown here with its context. Its matching antigen is unknown. This sample is part of a study of beta chain features in type 1 diabetes. Looking at the study overall: Patients looked much like healthy donors when it came to age, gender and cell yields.

Blood was drawn once from each donor into heparinised tubes. The draws averaged around 0.12 L. Staining for CD45RO/CCR7/CD25/CD127/CD95/CD27 allowed sorting of CD4+ naive, central memory, regulatory and stem cell-like memory cells. Sorted populations were all over 95% pure. Study-wide points: All four CD4+ subsets of Type 1 diabetes patients contained TCRB CDR3s that were moderately but significantly shorter.

There are 12 residues in the CDR3. Germline V gene data show CDR1 as SNHLY and CDR2 as FYNNEI. Trimming stripped 6 bases from V and 4 bases from J, with 9 bases between. Sequenced material consisted of expressed TCRB transcripts (all of the isolated RNA was reverse transcribed). Clones were sequenced by immunoSEQ multiplex PCR, and TCRdb holds only the in-frame ones, with some missing. The sample yields 200,000 to 300,000 clones, under 13% seen once. The rearrangement uses TRBV2 and TRBJ1-2, with D possibly matching TRBD1 (5 bases). The clonotype comes from a man in his thirties or forties with type 1 diabetes. The sample taken for sequencing was naive CD4+ T cells from blood. Written as DNA, the CDR3 is TGTGCCAGCAGGTCAGGGCTCTATGGCTACACCTTC. This encodes CASRSGLYGYTF.